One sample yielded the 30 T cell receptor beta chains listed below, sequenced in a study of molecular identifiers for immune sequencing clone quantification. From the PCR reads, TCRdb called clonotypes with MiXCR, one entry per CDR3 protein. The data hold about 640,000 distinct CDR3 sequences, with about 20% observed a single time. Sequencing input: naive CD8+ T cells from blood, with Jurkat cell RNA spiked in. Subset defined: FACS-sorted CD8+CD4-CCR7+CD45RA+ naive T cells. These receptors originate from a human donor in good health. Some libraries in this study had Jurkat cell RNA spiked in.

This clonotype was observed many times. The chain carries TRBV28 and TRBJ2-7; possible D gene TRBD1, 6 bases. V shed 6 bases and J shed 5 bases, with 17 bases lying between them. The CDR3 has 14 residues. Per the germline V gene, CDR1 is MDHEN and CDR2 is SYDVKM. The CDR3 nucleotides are TGTGCCAGCAGCCGCAGGGGTAGTCGCGACGAGCAGTACTTC. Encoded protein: CASSRRGSRDEQYF.

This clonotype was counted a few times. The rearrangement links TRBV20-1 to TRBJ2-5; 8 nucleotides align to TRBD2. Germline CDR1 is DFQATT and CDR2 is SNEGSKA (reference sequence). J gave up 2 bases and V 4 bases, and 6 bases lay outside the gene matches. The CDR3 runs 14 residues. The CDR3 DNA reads TGCAGTGCTATGGGGGGACTAGGACAAGAGACCCAGTACTTC. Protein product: CSAMGGLGQETQYF.

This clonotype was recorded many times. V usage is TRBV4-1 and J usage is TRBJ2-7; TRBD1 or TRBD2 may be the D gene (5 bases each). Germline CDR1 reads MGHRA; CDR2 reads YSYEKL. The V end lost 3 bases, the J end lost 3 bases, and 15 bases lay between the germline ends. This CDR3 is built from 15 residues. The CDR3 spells CASSQTEGERYEQYF. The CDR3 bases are TGCGCCAGCAGCCAGACGGAAGGGGAGCGCTACGAGCAGTACTTC.

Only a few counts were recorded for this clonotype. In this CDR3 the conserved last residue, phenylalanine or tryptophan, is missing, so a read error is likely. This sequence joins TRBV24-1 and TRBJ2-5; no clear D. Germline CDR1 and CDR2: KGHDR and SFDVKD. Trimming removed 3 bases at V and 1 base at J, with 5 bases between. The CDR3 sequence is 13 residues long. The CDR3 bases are TGTGCCACCAGTGATGAGCTCCAAGAGACCCAGTACCTC. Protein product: CATSDELQETQYL.

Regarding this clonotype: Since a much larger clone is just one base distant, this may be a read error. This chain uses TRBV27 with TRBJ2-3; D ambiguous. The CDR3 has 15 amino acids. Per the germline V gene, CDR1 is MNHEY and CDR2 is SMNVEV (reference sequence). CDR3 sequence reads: CASSFGLVSADTRYF. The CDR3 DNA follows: TGTGCCAGCAGTTTTGGGCTAGTAAGTGCAGATACGCGGTATTTT.

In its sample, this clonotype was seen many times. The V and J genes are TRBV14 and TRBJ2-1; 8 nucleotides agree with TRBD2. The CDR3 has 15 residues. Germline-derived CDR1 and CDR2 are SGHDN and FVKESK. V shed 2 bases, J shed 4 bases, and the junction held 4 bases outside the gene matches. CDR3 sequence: CASSQTSGLYNEQFF. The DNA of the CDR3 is TGTGCCAGCAGCCAAACTAGCGGACTATACAATGAGCAGTTCTTC.

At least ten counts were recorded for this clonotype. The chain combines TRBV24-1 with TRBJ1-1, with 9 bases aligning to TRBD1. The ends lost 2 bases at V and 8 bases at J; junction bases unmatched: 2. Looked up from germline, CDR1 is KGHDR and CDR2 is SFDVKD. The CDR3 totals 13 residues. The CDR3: CATSDSGTGEAFF. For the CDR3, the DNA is TGTGCCACCAGTGATTCTGGGACAGGGGAAGCTTTCTTT.

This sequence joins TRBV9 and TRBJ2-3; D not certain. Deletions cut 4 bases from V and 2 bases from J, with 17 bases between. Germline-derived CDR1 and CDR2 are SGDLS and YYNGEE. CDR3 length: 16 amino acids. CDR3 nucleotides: TGTGCCAGCAGCAACGGTCGTGACCTCTACACAGATACGCAGTATTTT. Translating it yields CASSNGRDLYTDTQYF. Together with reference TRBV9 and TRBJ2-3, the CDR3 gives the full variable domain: DSGVTQTPKHLITATGQRVTLRCSPRSGDLSVYWYQQSLDQGLQFLIQYYNGEERAKGNILERFSAQQFPDLHSELNLSSLELGDSALYFCASSNGRDLYTDTQYFGPGTRLTVL.

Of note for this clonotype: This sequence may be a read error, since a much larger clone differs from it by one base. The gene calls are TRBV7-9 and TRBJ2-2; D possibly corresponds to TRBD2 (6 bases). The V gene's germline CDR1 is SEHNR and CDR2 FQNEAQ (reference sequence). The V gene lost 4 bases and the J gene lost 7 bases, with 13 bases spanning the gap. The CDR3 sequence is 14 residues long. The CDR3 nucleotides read TGTGCCAGCAGCTACCTCGGGGGAGTCGGGGAGCTGTTTTTT. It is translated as CASSYLGGVGELFF.

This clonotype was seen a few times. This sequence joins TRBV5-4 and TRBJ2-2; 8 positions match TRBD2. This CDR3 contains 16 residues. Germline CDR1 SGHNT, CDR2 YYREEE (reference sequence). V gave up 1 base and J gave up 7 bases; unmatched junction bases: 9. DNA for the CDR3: TGTGCCAGCAGCTTGTCCGGGGGGGCAATTATCGGGGAGCTGTTTTTT. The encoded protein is CASSLSGGAIIGELFF.

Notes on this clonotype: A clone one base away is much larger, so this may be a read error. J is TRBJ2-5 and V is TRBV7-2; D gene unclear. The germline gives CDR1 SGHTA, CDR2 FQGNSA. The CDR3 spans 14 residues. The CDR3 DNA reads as TGTGCCAGCAACTTAGTAGGGCTAGATGAGACCCAGTACTTC. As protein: CASNLVGLDETQYF.

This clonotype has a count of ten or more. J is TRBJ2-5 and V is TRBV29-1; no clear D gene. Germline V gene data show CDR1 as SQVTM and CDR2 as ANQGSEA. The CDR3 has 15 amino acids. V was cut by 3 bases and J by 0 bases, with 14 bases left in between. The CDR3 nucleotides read TGCAGCGTTGACGGTCAGAAAGAATACCAAGAGACCCAGTACTTC. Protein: CSVDGQKEYQETQYF.

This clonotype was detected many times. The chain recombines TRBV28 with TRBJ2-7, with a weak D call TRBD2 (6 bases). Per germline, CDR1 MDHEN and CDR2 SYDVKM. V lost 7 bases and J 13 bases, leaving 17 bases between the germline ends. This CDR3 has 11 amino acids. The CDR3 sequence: CASTGGRTLYF. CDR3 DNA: TGTGCCAGCACCGGGGGACGGACGTTATACTTC.

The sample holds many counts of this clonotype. As DNA, the CDR3 is TGTGCCAGCAGCTCCGTCGGGTACCAAGAGACCCAGTACTTC. It yields the protein CASSSVGYQETQYF. The chain recombines TRBV13 with TRBJ2-5; D uncertain. Trimming took off 4 bases at V and 0 bases at J, with 9 bases between the two ends. CDR1 and CDR2 from the germline V gene are PRHDT and FYEKMQ (reference sequence). The CDR3 sequence is 14 residues long.

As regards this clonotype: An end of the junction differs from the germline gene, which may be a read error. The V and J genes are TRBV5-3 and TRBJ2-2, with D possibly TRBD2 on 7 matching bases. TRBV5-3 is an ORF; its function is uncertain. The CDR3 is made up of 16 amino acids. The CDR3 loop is CASSLSREGGTGELFF. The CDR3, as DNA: TGTGCCAGCAGCTTGTCGAGGGAGGGGGGCACCGGGGAGCTGTTTTTT.

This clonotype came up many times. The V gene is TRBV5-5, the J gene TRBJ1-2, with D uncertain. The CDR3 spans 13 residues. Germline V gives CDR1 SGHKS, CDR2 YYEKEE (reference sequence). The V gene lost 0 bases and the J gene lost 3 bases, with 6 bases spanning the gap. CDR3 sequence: CASSLEADYGYTF. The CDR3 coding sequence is TGTGCCAGCAGCTTGGAGGCAGACTATGGCTACACCTTC. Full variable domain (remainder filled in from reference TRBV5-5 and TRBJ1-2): DAGVTQSPTHLIKTRGQQVTLRCSPISGHKSVSWYQQVLGQGPQFIFQYYEKEERGRGNFPDRFSARQFPNYSSELNVNALLLGDSALYLCASSLEADYGYTFGSGTRLTVV.

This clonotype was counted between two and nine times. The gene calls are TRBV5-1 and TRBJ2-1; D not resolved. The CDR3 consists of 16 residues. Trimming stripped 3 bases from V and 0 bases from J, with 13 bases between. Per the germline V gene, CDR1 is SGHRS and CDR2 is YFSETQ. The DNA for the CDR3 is TGCGCCAGCAGCTGGCCTGACGGTAGCTCCTACAATGAGCAGTTCTTC. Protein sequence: CASSWPDGSSYNEQFF.

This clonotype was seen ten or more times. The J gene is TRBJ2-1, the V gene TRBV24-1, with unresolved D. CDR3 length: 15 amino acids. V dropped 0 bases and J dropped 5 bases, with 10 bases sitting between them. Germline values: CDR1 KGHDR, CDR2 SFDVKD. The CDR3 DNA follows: TGTGCCACCAGTGATTTGGGGCAGGAGCACAATGAGCAGTTCTTC. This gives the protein CATSDLGQEHNEQFF.

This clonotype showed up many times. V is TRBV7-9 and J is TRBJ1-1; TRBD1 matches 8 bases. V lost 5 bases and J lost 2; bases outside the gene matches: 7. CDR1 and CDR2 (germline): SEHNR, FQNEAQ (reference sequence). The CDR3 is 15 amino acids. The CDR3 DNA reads TGTGCCAGCAGCGCCCCGACAGGGGTCAACACTGAAGCTTTCTTT. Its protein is CASSAPTGVNTEAFF.

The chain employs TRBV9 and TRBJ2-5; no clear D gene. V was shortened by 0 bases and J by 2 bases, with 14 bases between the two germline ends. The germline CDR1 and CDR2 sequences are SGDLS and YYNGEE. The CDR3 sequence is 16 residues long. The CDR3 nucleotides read TGTGCCAGCAGCGTAGGGGGAACCCGTCTTCAAGAGACCCAGTACTTC. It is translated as CASSVGGTRLQETQYF. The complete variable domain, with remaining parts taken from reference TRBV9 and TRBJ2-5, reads DSGVTQTPKHLITATGQRVTLRCSPRSGDLSVYWYQQSLDQGLQFLIQYYNGEERAKGNILERFSAQQFPDLHSELNLSSLELGDSALYFCASSVGGTRLQETQYFGPGTRLLVL.

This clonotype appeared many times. The CDR3: CASSPPTGQEAYEQYF. CDR3 DNA: TGTGCCAGCAGCCCCCCCACGGGACAGGAAGCCTACGAGCAGTACTTC. The chain recombines TRBV6-2 or TRBV6-3 with TRBJ2-7, with 8 bases that match TRBD1. The CDR3 sequence is 16 residues long. The V gene end was trimmed by 6 bases and the J gene end by 2 bases; junction bases not matched to a gene: 12. Germline V gene data show CDR1 as MNHEY and CDR2 as SVGEGT.

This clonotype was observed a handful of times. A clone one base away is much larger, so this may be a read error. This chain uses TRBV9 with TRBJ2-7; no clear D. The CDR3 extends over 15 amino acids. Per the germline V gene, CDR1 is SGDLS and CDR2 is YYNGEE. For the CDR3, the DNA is TGTGCCAGCAGTCCTATACCGGCGAGCTCCTACGAGCAGTGCTTC. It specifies CASSPIPASSYEQCF.

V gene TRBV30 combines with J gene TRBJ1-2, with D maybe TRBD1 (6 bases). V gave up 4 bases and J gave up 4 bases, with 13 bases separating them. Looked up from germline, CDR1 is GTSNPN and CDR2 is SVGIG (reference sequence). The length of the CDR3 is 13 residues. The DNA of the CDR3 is TGTGCCTGGACCTCCGGACAGCTCTATGGCTACACCTTC. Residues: CAWTSGQLYGYTF.

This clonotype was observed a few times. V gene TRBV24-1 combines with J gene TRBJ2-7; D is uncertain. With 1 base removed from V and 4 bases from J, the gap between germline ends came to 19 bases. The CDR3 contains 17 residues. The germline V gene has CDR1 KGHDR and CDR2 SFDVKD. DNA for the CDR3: TGTGCCACCAGTGATTTTACTTTAAGGCCTTGGGATTACGAGCAGTACTTC. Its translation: CATSDFTLRPWDYEQYF.

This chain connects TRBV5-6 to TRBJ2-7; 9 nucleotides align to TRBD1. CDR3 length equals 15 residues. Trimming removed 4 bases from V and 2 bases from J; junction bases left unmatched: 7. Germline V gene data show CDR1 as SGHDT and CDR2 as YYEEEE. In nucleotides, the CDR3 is TGTGCCAGCAGCCCCCCCGGGACAGGGCCCTACGAGCAGTACTTC. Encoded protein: CASSPPGTGPYEQYF.

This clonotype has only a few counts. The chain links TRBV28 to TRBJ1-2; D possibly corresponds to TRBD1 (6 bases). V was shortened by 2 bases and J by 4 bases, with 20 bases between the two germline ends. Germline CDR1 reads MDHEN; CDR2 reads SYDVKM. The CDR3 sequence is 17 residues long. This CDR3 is CASSLETGQPLAYGYTF. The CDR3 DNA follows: TGTGCCAGCAGTTTAGAGACCGGACAGCCGCTTGCCTATGGCTACACCTTC.

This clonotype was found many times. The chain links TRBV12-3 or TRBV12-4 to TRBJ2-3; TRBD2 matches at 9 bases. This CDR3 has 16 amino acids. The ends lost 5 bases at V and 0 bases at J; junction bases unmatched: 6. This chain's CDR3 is CASSPRLAVSTDTQYF. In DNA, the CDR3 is TGTGCCAGCAGTCCCAGACTAGCGGTTAGCACAGATACGCAGTATTTT.

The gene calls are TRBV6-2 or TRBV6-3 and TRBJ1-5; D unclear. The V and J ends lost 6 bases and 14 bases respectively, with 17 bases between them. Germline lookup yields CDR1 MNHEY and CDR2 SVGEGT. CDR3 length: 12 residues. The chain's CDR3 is CASRTEGPIKHF. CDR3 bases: TGTGCCAGCAGGACGGAGGGCCCGATAAAGCATTTT.

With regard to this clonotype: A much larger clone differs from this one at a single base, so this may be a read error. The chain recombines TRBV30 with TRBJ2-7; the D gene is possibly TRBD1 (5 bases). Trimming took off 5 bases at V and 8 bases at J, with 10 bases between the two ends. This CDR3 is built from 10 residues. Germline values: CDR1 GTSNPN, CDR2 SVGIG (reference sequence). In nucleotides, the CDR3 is TGTGCCTGGGGTCAGGGTCAGCAGTACTTC. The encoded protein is CAWGQGQQYF.

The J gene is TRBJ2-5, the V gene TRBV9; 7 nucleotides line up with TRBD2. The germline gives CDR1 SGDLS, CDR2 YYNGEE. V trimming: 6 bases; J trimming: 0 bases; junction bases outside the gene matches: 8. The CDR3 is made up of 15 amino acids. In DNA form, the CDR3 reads TGTGCCAGCAACCGCCTCGCGGGGGACCAAGAGACCCAGTACTTC. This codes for CASNRLAGDQETQYF.